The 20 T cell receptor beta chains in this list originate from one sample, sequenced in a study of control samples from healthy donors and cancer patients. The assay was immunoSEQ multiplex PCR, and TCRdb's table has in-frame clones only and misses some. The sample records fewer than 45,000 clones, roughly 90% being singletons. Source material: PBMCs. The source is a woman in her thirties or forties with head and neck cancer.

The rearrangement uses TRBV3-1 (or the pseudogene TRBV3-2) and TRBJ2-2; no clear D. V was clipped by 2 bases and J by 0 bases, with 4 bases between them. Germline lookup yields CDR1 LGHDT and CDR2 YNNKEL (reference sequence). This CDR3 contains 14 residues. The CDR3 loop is CASSQSSNTGELFF. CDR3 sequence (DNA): TGTGCCAGCAGCCAATCCTCGAACACCGGGGAGCTGTTTTTT.

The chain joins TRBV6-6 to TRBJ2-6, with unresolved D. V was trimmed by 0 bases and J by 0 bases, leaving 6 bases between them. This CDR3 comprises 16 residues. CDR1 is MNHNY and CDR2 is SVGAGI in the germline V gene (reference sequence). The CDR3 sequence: CASSYSVGSGANVLTF. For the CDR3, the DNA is TGTGCCAGCAGTTACTCGGTTGGCTCTGGGGCCAACGTCCTGACTTTC.

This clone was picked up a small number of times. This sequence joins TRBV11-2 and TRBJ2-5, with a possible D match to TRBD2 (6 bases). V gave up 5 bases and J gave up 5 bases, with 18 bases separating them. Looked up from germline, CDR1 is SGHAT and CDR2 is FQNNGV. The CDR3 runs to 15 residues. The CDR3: CASSLTTSPMETQYF. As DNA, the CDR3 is TGTGCCAGCAGCCTAACGACTAGTCCGATGGAGACCCAGTACTTC.

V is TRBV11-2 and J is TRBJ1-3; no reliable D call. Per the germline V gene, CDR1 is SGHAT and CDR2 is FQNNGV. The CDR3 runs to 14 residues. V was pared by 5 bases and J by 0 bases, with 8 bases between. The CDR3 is CASSPGSSGNTIYF. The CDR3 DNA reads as TGTGCCAGCAGCCCCGGGAGCTCTGGAAACACCATATATTTT.

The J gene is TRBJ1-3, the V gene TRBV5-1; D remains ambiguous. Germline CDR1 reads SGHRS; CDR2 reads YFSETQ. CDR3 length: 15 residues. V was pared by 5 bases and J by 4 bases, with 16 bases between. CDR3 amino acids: CASRPAGELGNTIYF. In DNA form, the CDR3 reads TGCGCCAGCAGGCCCGCTGGGGAACTCGGAAACACCATATATTTT.

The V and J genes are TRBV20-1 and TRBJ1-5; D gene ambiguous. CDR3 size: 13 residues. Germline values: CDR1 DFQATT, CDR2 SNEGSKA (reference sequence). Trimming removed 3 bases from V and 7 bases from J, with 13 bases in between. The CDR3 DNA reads TGCAGTGCTAGTAGGCGGTCCCAGCAGCCCCAGCATTTT. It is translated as CSASRRSQQPQHF.

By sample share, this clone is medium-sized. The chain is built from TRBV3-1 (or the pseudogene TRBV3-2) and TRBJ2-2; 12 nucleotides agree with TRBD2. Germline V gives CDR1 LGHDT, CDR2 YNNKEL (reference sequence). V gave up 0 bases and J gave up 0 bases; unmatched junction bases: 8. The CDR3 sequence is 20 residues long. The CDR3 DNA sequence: TGTGCCAGCAGCCAAGAAGGAACTAGCGGGGGGATACCGAACACCGGGGAGCTGTTTTTT. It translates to CASSQEGTSGGIPNTGELFF.

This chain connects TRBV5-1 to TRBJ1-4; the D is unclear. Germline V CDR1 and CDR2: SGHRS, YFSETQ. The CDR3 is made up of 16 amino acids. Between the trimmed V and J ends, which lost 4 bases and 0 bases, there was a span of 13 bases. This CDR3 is CASSIPEQATNEKLFF. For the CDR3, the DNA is TGCGCCAGCAGCATCCCAGAACAAGCAACTAATGAAAAACTGTTTTTT.

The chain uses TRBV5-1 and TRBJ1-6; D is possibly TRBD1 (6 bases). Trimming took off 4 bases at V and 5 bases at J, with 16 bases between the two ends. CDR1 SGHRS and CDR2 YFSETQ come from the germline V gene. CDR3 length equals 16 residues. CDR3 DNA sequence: TGCGCCAGCAGCCGAGGGGTACAGGGCGATAATTCACCCCTCCACTTT. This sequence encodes CASSRGVQGDNSPLHF.

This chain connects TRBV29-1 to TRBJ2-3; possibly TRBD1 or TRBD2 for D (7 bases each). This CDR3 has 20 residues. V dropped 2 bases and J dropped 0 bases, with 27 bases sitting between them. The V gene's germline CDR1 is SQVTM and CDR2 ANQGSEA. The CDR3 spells CSVEPPEWEGARTSTDTQYF. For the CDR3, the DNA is TGCAGCGTTGAACCCCCTGAGTGGGAGGGGGCACGGACTAGCACAGATACGCAGTATTTT.

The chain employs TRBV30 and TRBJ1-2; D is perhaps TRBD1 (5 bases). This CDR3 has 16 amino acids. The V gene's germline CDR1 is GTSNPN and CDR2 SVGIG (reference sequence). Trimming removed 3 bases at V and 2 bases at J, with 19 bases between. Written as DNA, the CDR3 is TGTGCCTGGAGAATTACGGGGCGGAAGGAAAACTATGGCTACACCTTC. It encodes CAWRITGRKENYGYTF.

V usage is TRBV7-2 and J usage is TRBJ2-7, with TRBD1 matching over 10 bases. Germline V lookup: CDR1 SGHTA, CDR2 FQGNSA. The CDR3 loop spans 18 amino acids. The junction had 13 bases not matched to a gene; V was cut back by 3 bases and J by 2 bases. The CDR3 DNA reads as TGTGCCAGCAGCTTCCAGAAAACCGGGACAGGGGTGGCCTACGAGCAGTACTTC. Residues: CASSFQKTGTGVAYEQYF.

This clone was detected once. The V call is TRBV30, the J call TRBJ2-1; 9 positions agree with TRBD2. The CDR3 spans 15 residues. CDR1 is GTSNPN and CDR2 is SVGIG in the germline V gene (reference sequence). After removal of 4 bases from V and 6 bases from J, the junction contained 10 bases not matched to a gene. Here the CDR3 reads CAWKGLAQGLNEQFF. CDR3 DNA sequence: TGTGCCTGGAAGGGACTAGCCCAAGGCCTCAATGAGCAGTTCTTC.

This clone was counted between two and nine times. This CDR3 is CATRPGTGAEAFF. As DNA, the CDR3 is TGTGCCACGCGTCCGGGGACAGGGGCTGAAGCTTTCTTT. V usage is TRBV2 and J usage is TRBJ1-1; TRBD1 aligns across 10 bases. The CDR3 spans 13 residues. Trimming at V came to 10 bases and at J to 6 bases, leaving 8 bases not matched to a gene. CDR1 and CDR2 (germline): SNHLY, FYNNEI.

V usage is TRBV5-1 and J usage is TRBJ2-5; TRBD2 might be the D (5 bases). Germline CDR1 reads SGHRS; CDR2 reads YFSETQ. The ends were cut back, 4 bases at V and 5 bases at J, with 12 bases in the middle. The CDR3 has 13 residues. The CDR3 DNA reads TGCGCCAGCAGCCGTACCCGAGGGGAGACCCAGTACTTC. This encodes CASSRTRGETQYF.

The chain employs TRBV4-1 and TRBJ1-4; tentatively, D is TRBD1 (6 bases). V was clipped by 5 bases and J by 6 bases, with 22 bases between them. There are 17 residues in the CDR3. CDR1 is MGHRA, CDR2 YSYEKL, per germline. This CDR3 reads CASSLPPGAGRHEKLFF. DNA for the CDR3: TGCGCCAGCAGCTTGCCCCCGGGGGCAGGGCGACATGAAAAACTGTTTTTT.

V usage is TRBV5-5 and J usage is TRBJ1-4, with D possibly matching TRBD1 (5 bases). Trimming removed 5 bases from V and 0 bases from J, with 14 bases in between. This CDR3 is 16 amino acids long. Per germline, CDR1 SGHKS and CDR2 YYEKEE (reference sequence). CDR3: CASSPGTFSTNEKLFF. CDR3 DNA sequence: TGTGCCAGCAGTCCCGGGACCTTTTCAACTAATGAAAAACTGTTTTTT.

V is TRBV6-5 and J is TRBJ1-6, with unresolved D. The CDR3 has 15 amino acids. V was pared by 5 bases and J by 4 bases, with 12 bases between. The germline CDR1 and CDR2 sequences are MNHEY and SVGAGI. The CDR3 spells CASSPWTEYNSPLHF. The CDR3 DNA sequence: TGTGCCAGCAGTCCATGGACGGAGTATAATTCACCCCTCCACTTT.

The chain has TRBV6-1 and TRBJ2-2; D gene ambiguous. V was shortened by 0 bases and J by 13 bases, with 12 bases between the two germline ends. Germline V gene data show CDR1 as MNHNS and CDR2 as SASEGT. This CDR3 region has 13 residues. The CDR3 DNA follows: TGTGCCAGCAGTGAAGCGTGGCGTTCTGGGCTGTTTTTT. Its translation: CASSEAWRSGLFF.

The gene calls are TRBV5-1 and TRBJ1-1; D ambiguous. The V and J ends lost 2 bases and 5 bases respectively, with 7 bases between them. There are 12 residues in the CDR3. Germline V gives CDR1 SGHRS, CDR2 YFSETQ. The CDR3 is CASSLIGTEAFF. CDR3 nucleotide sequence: TGCGCCAGCAGCTTAATTGGTACTGAAGCTTTCTTT.